A selection of T cell receptor beta chains follows, all from one sample in a study of memory CD4+ T cells and cytomegalovirus serostatus. TCRdb keeps only in-frame clones here, not all; method: immunoSEQ multiplex PCR. The repertoire holds 45,000 to 65,000 clones, with over 75% as singletons. The sample comprised memory CD4+ T cells from blood. Source of these receptors: an adult in good health and CMV-seronegative. Both conserved end residues are part of each CDR3. The D gene is left open where the match is weak. Size is stated for part of the rows, as once, few or many counts, or as a class when the clone is expanded.

-	-	TRBV6-1	TRBJ2-2	CATSIGANTGELFF	TGTGCCACCTCTATCGGGGCGAACACCGGGGAGCTGTTTTTT
TRBD1	few	TRBV7-2	TRBJ1-1	CASSSRQGVAEAFF	TGTGCCAGCAGCTCCAGACAGGGCGTCGCTGAAGCTTTCTTT
TRBD2	-	TRBV11-2	TRBJ2-5	CASSLGTSGQETQYF	TGTGCCAGCAGCTTAGGCACTAGCGGCCAAGAGACCCAGTACTTC
TRBD1	-	TRBV5-1	TRBJ1-1	CASSLGGQVTEAFF	TGCGCCAGCAGCCTGGGAGGACAGGTCACTGAAGCTTTCTTT
-	-	TRBV6-6	TRBJ2-1	CASSLQGGTYNEQFF	TGTGCCAGCAGCCTACAGGGGGGGACCTACAATGAGCAGTTCTTC
-	-	TRBV15	TRBJ2-2	CATSSRQGPGELFF	TGTGCCACCAGCAGCCGTCAGGGTCCGGGGGAGCTGTTTTTT
-	-	TRBV7-9	TRBJ2-5	CASSFDGMRSGTQYF	TGTGCCAGCAGCTTTGATGGTATGAGATCGGGGACCCAGTACTTC
-	-	TRBV5-4	TRBJ1-1	CASSLEVRNTEAFF	TGTGCCAGCAGCTTGGAGGTAAGGAACACTGAAGCTTTCTTT
TRBD2	-	TRBV4-1	TRBJ2-1	CASSQERTSGGPSSYNEQFF	TGCGCCAGCAGCCAAGAAAGGACTAGCGGGGGCCCCAGCTCCTACAATGAGCAGTTCTTC
TRBD1	-	TRBV5-6	TRBJ1-1	CASSQDRGRTEAFF	TGTGCCAGCAGCCAGGACAGGGGGCGGACTGAAGCTTTCTTT
-	-	TRBV5-1	TRBJ1-1	CASSPQDIRRDTEAFF	TGCGCCAGCAGCCCACAAGACATACGACGAGACACTGAAGCTTTCTTT
-	-	TRBV9	TRBJ2-7	CASSERTDSSYEQYF	TGTGCCAGCAGCGAAAGGACGGACAGCTCCTACGAGCAGTACTTC
TRBD2	once	TRBV7-9	TRBJ2-3	CASSLRTLGLDTDTQYF	TGTGCCAGCAGCCTACGTACACTGGGACTAGACACAGATACGCAGTATTTT
TRBD1	few	TRBV4-1	TRBJ1-1	CASRTTDRGNTEAFF	TGCGCCAGCAGGACAACGGACAGGGGGAACACTGAAGCTTTCTTT
-	few	TRBV5-1	TRBJ2-2	CASSLEPTGELFF	TGCGCCAGCAGCTTGGAACCCACCGGGGAGCTGTTTTTT
TRBD1	-	TRBV15	TRBJ1-4	CATSRPDRADEKLFF	TGTGCCACCAGCAGACCTGACAGGGCTGATGAAAAACTGTTTTTT
-	-	TRBV7-2	TRBJ2-2	CASSDRTSGTGELFF	TGTGCCAGCAGCGATCGGACCTCAGGCACCGGGGAGCTGTTTTTT
-	-	TRBV6-1	TRBJ2-2	CASRVEMNTGELFF	TGTGCCTCAAGGGTTGAGATGAACACCGGGGAGCTGTTTTTT
-	-	TRBV28	TRBJ2-7	CASSSGPPRYEQYF	TGTGCCAGCAGCTCCGGGCCTCCCCGCTACGAGCAGTACTTC
-	-	TRBV15	TRBJ1-1	CATSIGMNTEAFF	TGTGCCACCAGCATTGGAATGAACACTGAAGCTTTCTTT
TRBD2	-	TRBV7-9	TRBJ2-1	CASSIWTALAGDGDEQFF	TGTGCCAGCAGCATCTGGACGGCACTAGCGGGGGATGGGGATGAGCAGTTCTTC
TRBD1	-	TRBV2	TRBJ1-5	CASSGNRDRGASSNQPQHF	TGTGCCAGCAGTGGGAACCGGGACAGGGGCGCGAGTAGCAATCAGCCCCAGCATTTT
TRBD2	-	TRBV9	TRBJ2-1	CASSATSFHNEQFF	TGTGCCAGCAGCGCGACTAGCTTTCACAATGAGCAGTTCTTC
TRBD1	-	TRBV27	TRBJ1-1	CASSSDRVVNTEAFF	TGTGCCAGCAGTTCAGACAGGGTTGTGAACACTGAAGCTTTCTTT
-	-	TRBV19	TRBJ1-2	CASSPDLSKDYGYTF	TGTGCCAGTAGTCCGGACCTTTCAAAGGACTATGGCTACACCTTC
-	-	TRBV7-6	TRBJ2-2	CASSLRQATSTGELFF	TGTGCCAGCAGCTTAAGACAGGCCACGAGCACCGGGGAGCTGTTTTTT
-	-	TRBV9	TRBJ2-2	CASSVGRLPNTGELFF	TGTGCCAGCAGCGTAGGAAGGCTACCAAACACCGGGGAGCTGTTTTTT
-	-	TRBV5-1	TRBJ2-2	CASSLGTTGELFF	TGCGCCAGCAGCTTGGGGACAACCGGGGAGCTGTTTTTT
-	-	TRBV2	TRBJ2-3	CASRSGEPTDTQYF	TGTGCCAGCCGATCAGGGGAGCCCACAGATACGCAGTATTTT
-	-	TRBV7-2	TRBJ2-1	CASSFWGSYNEQFF	TGTGCCAGCAGCTTCTGGGGATCCTACAATGAGCAGTTCTTC
TRBD2	once	TRBV15	TRBJ2-5	CATRAGVGQETQYF	TGTGCCACCAGAGCGGGGGTGGGTCAAGAGACCCAGTACTTC
-	few	TRBV6-1	TRBJ1-2	CAIPDSPNYGYTF	TGTGCCATCCCGGACAGCCCTAACTATGGCTACACCTTC
TRBD1	-	TRBV7-3	TRBJ2-1	CASSKGQYNEQFF	TGTGCCAGCAGCAAGGGACAGTACAATGAGCAGTTCTTC
-	few	TRBV2	TRBJ2-7	CASSEAGSSSYEQYF	TGTGCCAGCAGTGAAGCTGGCTCCAGCTCCTACGAGCAGTACTTC
-	-	TRBV28	TRBJ1-5	CASSLEGHNSNQPQHF	TGTGCCAGCAGTTTGGAGGGGCATAATAGCAATCAGCCCCAGCATTTT
TRBD1	few	TRBV2	TRBJ1-6	CASSEDRVYNSPLHF	TGTGCCAGCAGTGAGGACAGGGTCTATAATTCACCCCTCCACTTT
-	once	TRBV2	TRBJ1-2	CASSGGSFKGYTF	TGTGCCAGCAGTGGGGGGTCATTCAAAGGCTACACCTTC
TRBD2	-	TRBV7-9	TRBJ2-1	CASSLASGGSRSEQFF	TGTGCCAGCAGCTTAGCTAGCGGGGGATCGCGGAGTGAGCAGTTCTTC
-	few	TRBV6-6	TRBJ1-1	CASSPRAYNTEAFF	TGTGCCAGCAGTCCCCGGGCCTATAACACTGAAGCTTTCTTT
-	medium-sized	TRBV2	TRBJ1-5	CASSGSISNQPQHF	TGTGCCAGCAGTGGGTCGATTAGCAATCAGCCCCAGCATTTT
-	-	TRBV6-6	TRBJ1-4	CASSPGAIEEKLFF	TGTGCCAGCAGTCCAGGGGCCATTGAGGAAAAACTGTTTTTT
-	-	TRBV7-8	TRBJ1-1	CASSLAGAMGNTEAFF	TGTGCCAGCAGCTTGGCAGGGGCGATGGGGAACACTGAAGCTTTCTTT
-	-	TRBV6-1	TRBJ1-4	CASSSAWGGLEKLFF	TGTGCCAGCAGTTCCGCATGGGGGGGCCTTGAAAAACTGTTTTTT
-	-	TRBV5-4	TRBJ1-2	CASSLPLGGDHYGYTF	TGTGCCAGCAGCTTGCCCCTCGGGGGGGATCACTATGGCTACACCTTC
-	-	TRBV19	TRBJ2-2	CASVTENTGELFF	TGTGCCAGTGTTACAGAGAACACCGGGGAGCTGTTTTTT
TRBD1	-	TRBV18	TRBJ1-2	CASSPVQGGDYGYTF	TGTGCCAGCTCACCGGTACAGGGGGGCGACTATGGCTACACCTTC
TRBD1	-	TRBV30	TRBJ1-1	CAWSRWDRGNTEAFF	TGTGCCTGGAGCCGTTGGGACAGGGGGAACACTGAAGCTTTCTTT
-	once	TRBV18	TRBJ2-1	CASSPLGQIEFF	TGTGCCAGCTCACCCCTCGGACAGATTGAGTTCTTC
-	-	TRBV6-1	TRBJ2-7	CASSFTDVHEQYF	TGTGCCAGCAGTTTTACGGATGTCCACGAGCAGTACTTC
-	few	TRBV11-2	TRBJ2-1	CASSLPGNNEQFF	TGTGCCAGCAGCTTACCTGGTAACAATGAGCAGTTCTTC
-	-	TRBV27	TRBJ1-2	CASGRDNYGYTF	TGTGCCAGCGGAAGGGATAACTATGGCTACACCTTC
-	-	TRBV2	TRBJ1-2	CASSVDSPYGYTF	TGTGCCAGCAGTGTTGACAGCCCGTATGGCTACACCTTC
TRBD1	-	TRBV27	TRBJ1-5	CASSSGTGRKDQPQHF	TGTGCCAGCAGTTCTGGGACAGGGAGGAAGGATCAGCCCCAGCATTTT
TRBD2	-	TRBV29-1	TRBJ2-3	CSVGASGGRDTQYF	TGCAGCGTTGGGGCTAGCGGGGGGAGAGATACGCAGTATTTT
-	-	TRBV5-1	TRBJ1-5	CASSPIPGNQPQHF	TGCGCCAGCAGCCCCATCCCGGGGAATCAGCCCCAGCATTTT